This TCR beta chain came from a study of PD-1 blockade in classical Hodgkin lymphoma. Study-wide results and limits: TCR diversity in CD4+, not CD8+, cells rose significantly by C4D1.

TCRdb's copy holds only in-frame clones and misses some; the assay was immunoSEQ multiplex PCR. The sample consists of approximately 21,000 clones, about 85% of them appearing once. This sample's time point: cycle 4 day 1 (C4D1), after 6 weeks of nivolumab. The patients all showed relapse after autologous stem cell transplantation, while their brentuximab vedotin exposure varied. The V gene end was trimmed by 3 bases and the J gene end by 7 bases; junction bases not matched to a gene: 12. CDR3 length: 16 residues. From germline, CDR1 is LNHDA and CDR2 SQIVND (reference sequence). In the case of this clone: What it binds is unknown.

The chain has TRBV19 and TRBJ1-5; 7 nucleotides align to TRBD1. The sequence came from a human donor with classical Hodgkin lymphoma. Here the sequenced sample was peripheral blood mononuclear cells (PBMCs), taken before the fourth cycle of nivolumab. The CDR3 bases are TGTGCCAGTAGTATTAGTCAGGGGGTCGTATGGCAGCCCCAGCATTTT. Amino acid sequence: CASSISQGVVWQPQHF.